This paragraph reports one T cell receptor (beta chain). As yet, its antigen is unknown. The V gene's germline CDR1 is SEHNR and CDR2 FQNEAQ (reference sequence). The CDR3 contains 11 residues. Trimming stripped 5 bases from V and 8 bases from J, with 9 bases between. This record comes from a study of cytomegalovirus exposure and HLA in healthy donors. Broader study findings: TCR beta V segments were, for the most part, productive about 87% or about 30% of the time in an earlier analysis. By a later analysis, the bulk of CMV-associated TCR beta chains appeared HLA-restricted.

It was with 60 Vbeta and 13 Jbeta primers that the PCR ran. Sequencing was performed with immunoSEQ multiplex PCR; in TCRdb, only in-frame clones are kept and a portion is missing. The table lists under 200,000 clones, over 60% of them singletons, with 2% to 2.5% in the top ten. The sequenced sample was PBMCs. The receptor's source is a woman aged 45-65 years in good health and CMV-seronegative. This rearrangement joins TRBV7-9 to TRBJ1-1, with D perhaps matching TRBD1 (6 bases). The CDR3 sequence: CASSDGTEAFF. As DNA, the CDR3 is TGTGCCAGCAGCGATGGGACAGAAGCTTTCTTT.